This TCR beta chain was captured in a study of naive and memory T cell subsets. The beta constant-region primer was an equimolar mix of two oligonucleotides covering TRBC1 and TRBC2. The cDNA 3' end received a ligated single-stranded oligonucleotide carrying the SP2 primer and a 12-nucleotide UMI. TCRdb passed the UMI-ligation and nested PCR reads through MiXCR, listing each CDR3 protein once. This sample has around 40,000 distinct CDR3 sequences, with 13% found just once. V lost 0 bases to trimming and J lost 0 bases, with 7 bases between them. Germline CDR1 reads LGHDT; CDR2 reads YNNKEL (reference sequence). CDR3 size: 15 residues. This clonotype was observed at least ten times.

The specimen was effector memory CD4+ T cells from blood. Subset reported: effector memory, CD45RA- CD27-. This chain uses TRBV3-1 with TRBJ2-3; no definite D call. The TCR comes from a human donor in good health. Here the CDR3 DNA reads TGTGCCAGCAGCCAAGATTCCCGGAGCACAGATACGCAGTATTTT. It is translated as CASSQDSRSTDTQYF.